These 17 T cell receptor beta chains originate from one sample sequenced in a study of early T cells in non-severe SARS-CoV-2 infection. Via MiXCR, TCRdb re-called the 5' RACE reads, giving one row per CDR3 protein. The repertoire holds tens of thousands of distinct CDR3 sequences, with around 5.8% as singletons. Specimen: whole blood. These receptors came from an adult who was a healthcare worker with PCR-confirmed SARS-CoV-2 infection or an uninfected control (not recorded which).

The sample holds many counts of this clonotype. The CDR3 coding sequence is TGTGCCAGCAGCTCTCAGTCGGCGGGAGCATACAATGAGCAGTTCTTC. It codes for CASSSQSAGAYNEQFF. This chain connects TRBV7-6 to TRBJ2-1, with 7 bases that match TRBD2. Germline V gene sequence: CDR1 SGHVS, CDR2 FNYEAQ. After removal of 4 bases from V and 4 bases from J, the junction contained 10 bases not matched to a gene. This CDR3 has 16 residues.

This clonotype has a count of ten or more. V usage is TRBV4-3 and J usage is TRBJ1-3; a weak D match, TRBD1 (6 bases). Germline-derived CDR1 and CDR2 are LGHNA and YSLEER. This CDR3 contains 16 residues. The germline V and J ends were trimmed by 1 base and 1 base, with 11 bases remaining between them. The CDR3 region is CASSQVLRGSGNTIYF. The CDR3 coding sequence is TGCGCCAGCAGCCAAGTCTTAAGGGGGTCTGGAAACACCATATATTTT.

This clonotype was seen many times. CDR3 DNA sequence: TGTGCCAGCAGCTTTGCCGACGGGGAGCTGTTTTTT. Amino acids: CASSFADGELFF. The rearrangement uses TRBV5-6 and TRBJ2-2; D not certain. The CDR3 contains 12 residues. The V gene's germline CDR1 is SGHDT and CDR2 YYEEEE. Trimming pared 2 bases from V and 7 bases from J, leaving 6 bases between.

This clonotype was seen ten or more times. The chain recombines TRBV6-5 with TRBJ1-5; D is unclear. This CDR3 spans 15 amino acids. V was cut by 0 bases and J by 5 bases, with 11 bases left in between. Germline V gene sequence: CDR1 MNHEY, CDR2 SVGAGI. CDR3 protein: CASSYSRTVDQPQHF. The CDR3 bases are TGTGCCAGCAGTTACTCGCGGACTGTAGATCAGCCCCAGCATTTT.

In this sample, this clonotype turned up a few times. The rearrangement uses TRBV20-1 and TRBJ2-7, with 7 bases aligning to TRBD1. The CDR3 contains 12 residues. The germline V gene encodes CDR1 DFQATT and CDR2 SNEGSKA (reference sequence). After removal of 7 bases from V and 2 bases from J, the junction contained 5 bases not matched to a gene. CDR3 coding DNA: TGCAGTGTTGGCCAGGGGGCCTACGAGCAGTACTTC. Translation: CSVGQGAYEQYF.

The rearrangement links TRBV15 to TRBJ1-1, with D hard to call. CDR1 and CDR2 from the germline V gene are LNHNV and YYDKDF (reference sequence). Between the trimmed V and J ends, which lost 0 bases and 4 bases, there was a span of 12 bases. The CDR3 extends over 15 amino acids. The CDR3 region has the DNA TGTGCCACCAGCAGAGATTTTTCACGAGGCACTGAAGCTTTCTTT. This codes for CATSRDFSRGTEAFF.

Here the CDR3 reads CASTSSAGGPDTGELFF. Written as DNA, the CDR3 is TGCGCCAGCACCTCATCGGCGGGAGGGCCGGACACCGGGGAGCTGTTTTTT. The rearrangement links TRBV5-1 to TRBJ2-2; 9 nucleotides agree with TRBD2. The CDR3 length is 17 residues. Germline CDR1 is SGHRS and CDR2 is YFSETQ. Losses at the gene ends were 6 bases for V and 3 bases for J; bases not matched to a gene: 12.

The sample holds many counts of this clonotype. This chain links TRBV7-2 with TRBJ2-3; D might be TRBD2 (6 bases). This CDR3 is built from 17 residues. Germline V gene lookup returns CDR1 SGHTA and CDR2 FQGNSA. V lost 5 bases and J 2 bases, leaving 20 bases between the germline ends. In nucleotides, the CDR3 is TGTGCCAGCAGCAAAGCTCGGGACTTTCGATACACAGATACGCAGTATTTT. Protein sequence: CASSKARDFRYTDTQYF. The variable domain in full, completed from reference TRBV7-2 and TRBJ2-3, reads GAGVSQSPSNKVTEKGKDVELRCDPISGHTALYWYRQSLGQGLEFLIYFQGNSAPDKSGLPSDRFSAERTGGSVSTLTIQRTQQEDSAVYLCASSKARDFRYTDTQYFGPGTRLTVL.

This clonotype was seen only a few times. The chain combines TRBV12-3 or TRBV12-4 with TRBJ1-2; TRBD1 matches 7 bases. V lost 3 bases to trimming and J lost 4 bases; unmatched junction nucleotides: 5. The CDR3 length is 14 residues. The CDR3 sequence is CASSLRGRVYGYTF. The DNA for the CDR3 is TGTGCCAGCAGTTTGAGGGGGCGCGTCTATGGCTACACCTTC.

The V gene is TRBV5-1, the J gene TRBJ1-1, with D hard to call. This CDR3 is 15 amino acids long. CDR1 SGHRS and CDR2 YFSETQ come from the germline V gene. V was shortened by 0 bases and J by 0 bases, with 9 bases between the two germline ends. In DNA form, the CDR3 reads TGCGCCAGCAGCTTGGAGGTCCGGTTGAACACTGAAGCTTTCTTT. Protein sequence: CASSLEVRLNTEAFF.

This clonotype came up many times. This chain joins TRBV4-1 and TRBJ2-2, with a possible D match to TRBD2 (6 bases). The germline V gene encodes CDR1 MGHRA and CDR2 YSYEKL. This CDR3 region has 14 residues. Between the trimmed V and J ends, which lost 6 bases and 2 bases, there was a span of 10 bases. CDR3 bases: TGCGCCAGCAGAAGGGACTTCAACACCGGGGAGCTGTTTTTT. As protein: CASRRDFNTGELFF.

Details on this clonotype: This may arise from a read error, as a much more abundant clone is one base away. V is TRBV19 and J is TRBJ2-1, with TRBD2 matching over 13 bases. CDR1 LNHDA and CDR2 SQIVND come from the germline V gene (reference sequence). This CDR3 contains 18 residues. Unmatched junction bases numbered 6, after V lost 1 base and J lost 3 bases. The CDR3 DNA follows: TGTGCCAGTAGTATAGGAGGACTAGCGGGAGTCGGCTACAATGAGCAGTTCTTC. Its translation: CASSIGGLAGVGYNEQFF.

This clonotype was recorded at least ten times. The CDR3: CASSQPGLALLDEQFF. The CDR3 DNA is TGTGCCAGCAGCCAACCGGGACTAGCTCTCCTGGATGAGCAGTTCTTC. The chain recombines TRBV3-1 with TRBJ2-1, with TRBD2 identical over 9 bases. The junction had 10 bases not matched to a gene; V was cut back by 2 bases and J by 8 bases. The CDR3 runs to 16 residues. Germline V gives CDR1 LGHDT, CDR2 YNNKEL (reference sequence).

This clonotype was seen ten or more times. The J gene is TRBJ2-5, the V gene TRBV11-3; D is unclear. The CDR3 length is 14 residues. V was clipped by 5 bases and J by 0 bases, with 10 bases between them. Germline V gene sequence: CDR1 SGHNT, CDR2 YENEEA. The CDR3 sequence: CASSPLGYQETQYF. Here the CDR3 DNA reads TGTGCCAGCAGCCCCCTGGGGTACCAAGAGACCCAGTACTTC.

In this sample, this clonotype turned up many times. J is TRBJ1-1 and V is TRBV20-1; no firm D call. Germline CDR1 DFQATT, CDR2 SNEGSKA (reference sequence). The CDR3 extends over 15 amino acids. Trimming stripped 0 bases from V and 4 bases from J, with 15 bases between. Here the CDR3 DNA reads TGCAGTGCTAGAGATAGGGAGAGAATCTTCACTGAAGCTTTCTTT. This gives the protein CSARDRERIFTEAFF.

This clonotype has ten or more counts. The chain employs TRBV28 and TRBJ2-7; D ambiguous. The CDR3 covers 11 residues. Germline assignment: CDR1 MDHEN and CDR2 SYDVKM. Trimming removed 3 bases from V and 4 bases from J, with 4 bases in between. The CDR3, as DNA: TGTGCCAGCAGTTTCGGGTACGAGCAGTACTTC. Residues: CASSFGYEQYF.

The sample holds many counts of this clonotype. This chain joins TRBV9 and TRBJ2-1; 8 bases are shared with TRBD2. From germline, CDR1 is SGDLS and CDR2 YYNGEE. CDR3 length: 15 amino acids. The V gene end was trimmed by 0 bases and the J gene end by 3 bases; junction bases not matched to a gene: 2. The DNA for the CDR3 is TGTGCCAGCAGCGTAGAGGGACTAGGCTACAATGAGCAGTTCTTC. Protein sequence: CASSVEGLGYNEQFF.